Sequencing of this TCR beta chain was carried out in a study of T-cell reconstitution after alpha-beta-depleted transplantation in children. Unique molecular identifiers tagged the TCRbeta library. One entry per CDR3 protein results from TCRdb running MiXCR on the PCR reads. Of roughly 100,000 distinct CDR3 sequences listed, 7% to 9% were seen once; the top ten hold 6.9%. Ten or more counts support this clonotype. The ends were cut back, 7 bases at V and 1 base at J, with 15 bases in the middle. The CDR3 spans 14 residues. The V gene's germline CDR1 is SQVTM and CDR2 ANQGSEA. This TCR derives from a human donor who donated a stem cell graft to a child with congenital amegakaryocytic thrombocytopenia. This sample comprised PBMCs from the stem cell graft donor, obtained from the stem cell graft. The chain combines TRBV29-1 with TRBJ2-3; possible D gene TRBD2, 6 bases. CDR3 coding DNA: TGCAGCGCCAGGACGGGACTTGGCACAGATACGCAGTATTTT. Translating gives CSARTGLGTDTQYF.